This T cell receptor beta chain was sequenced during a study of T-cell reconstitution after alpha-beta-depleted transplantation in children. The CDR3 is made up of 13 amino acids. CDR1 and CDR2 (germline): SEHNR, FQNEAQ (reference sequence). Trimming took off 3 bases at V and 5 bases at J, with 7 bases between the two ends. This sample's TCRbeta library carried unique molecular identifier barcodes. In TCRdb, the PCR reads were re-called with MiXCR into one record per CDR3 protein. The sample holds about 610,000 distinct CDR3 sequences, roughly a tenth seen once. This clonotype has just a few counts. The receptor comes from a human donor who donated a stem cell graft to a child with acute myeloid leukemia. The rearrangement uses TRBV7-9 and TRBJ2-2; D uncertain. Sequenced material: PBMCs from the stem cell graft donor, taken from the stem cell graft. Here the CDR3 DNA reads TGTGCCAGCAGCTTTTTGGAAACCGGGGAGCTGTTTTTT. Encoded protein: CASSFLETGELFF. Full variable domain (outside the CDR3, taken from reference TRBV7-9 and TRBJ2-2): DTGVSQNPRHKITKRGQNVTFRCDPISEHNRLYWYRQTLGQGPEFLTYFQNEAQLEKSRLLSDRFSAERPKGSFSTLEIQRTEQGDSAMYLCASSFLETGELFFGEGSRLTVL.